The T cell receptor beta chain described here comes from a study of identical twins. MiXCR, applied by TCRdb to the 5' RACE reads, yields one record per CDR3 protein. This table has about 570,000 distinct CDR3 sequences, 9.5% to 10% appearing once. This clonotype was seen more than once but under ten times. With V trimmed by 7 bases and J by 7 bases, 16 bases remained unmatched. The CDR3 is 16 amino acids. The same data also contributed to another study, on yellow fever vaccine responses in identical twins.

The sequence derives from a woman in her late teens or twenties in good health. V gene TRBV23-1 combines with J gene TRBJ2-1; 7 bases line up with TRBD1. TRBV23-1 counts as an open reading frame of uncertain function. The specimen was PBMCs. This chain's CDR3 is CASTQPLRQGLNEQFF. CDR3 DNA: TGCGCCAGCACCCAGCCCCTTCGACAGGGCCTAAATGAGCAGTTCTTC.